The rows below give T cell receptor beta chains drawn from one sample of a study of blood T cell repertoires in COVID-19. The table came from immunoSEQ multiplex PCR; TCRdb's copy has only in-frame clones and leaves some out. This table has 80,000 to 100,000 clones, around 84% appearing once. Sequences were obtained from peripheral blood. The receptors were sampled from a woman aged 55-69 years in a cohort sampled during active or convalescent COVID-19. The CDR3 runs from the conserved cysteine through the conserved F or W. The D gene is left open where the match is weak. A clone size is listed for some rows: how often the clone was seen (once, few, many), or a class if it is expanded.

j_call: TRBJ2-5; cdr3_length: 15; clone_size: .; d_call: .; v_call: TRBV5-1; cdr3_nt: TGCGCCAGCAGCTTGGGGGCCACCGTTTGGGAGACCCAGTACTTC; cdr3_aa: CASSLGATVWETQYF
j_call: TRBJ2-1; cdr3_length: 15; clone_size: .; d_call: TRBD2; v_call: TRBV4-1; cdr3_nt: TGCGCCAGCAGCCAAGATCCCGGGACTAGCAATGAGCAGTTCTTC; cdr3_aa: CASSQDPGTSNEQFF
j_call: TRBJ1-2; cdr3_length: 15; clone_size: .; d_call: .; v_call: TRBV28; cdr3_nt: TGTGCCAGCCAGACATATCGGACAGCCAAGGGCGGCTACACCTTC; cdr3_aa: CASQTYRTAKGGYTF
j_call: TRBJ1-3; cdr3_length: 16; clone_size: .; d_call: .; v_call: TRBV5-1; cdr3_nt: TGCGCCAGCAGCTTGGCCGGGGGTAGCTCTGGAAACACCATATATTTT; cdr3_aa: CASSLAGGSSGNTIYF
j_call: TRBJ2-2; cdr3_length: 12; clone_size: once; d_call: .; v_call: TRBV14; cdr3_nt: TGTGCCAGCAGCCGACCGGGCGGGGAGCTGTTTTTT; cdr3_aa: CASSRPGGELFF
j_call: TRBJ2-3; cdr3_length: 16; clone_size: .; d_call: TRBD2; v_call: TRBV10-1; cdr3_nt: TGCGCCAGCAGTGTAAGCGGGGGGCGAAGCACAGATACGCAGTATTTT; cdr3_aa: CASSVSGGRSTDTQYF
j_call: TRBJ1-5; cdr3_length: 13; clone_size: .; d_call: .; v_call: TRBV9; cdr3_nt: TGTGCCAGCAGCGTAGCGGGCAATCAGCCCCAGCATTTT; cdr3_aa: CASSVAGNQPQHF
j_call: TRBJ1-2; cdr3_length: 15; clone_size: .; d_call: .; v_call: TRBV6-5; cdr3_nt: TGTGCCAGCACTCACAAATGGCAGGGGAGCTATGGCTACACCTTC; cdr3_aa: CASTHKWQGSYGYTF
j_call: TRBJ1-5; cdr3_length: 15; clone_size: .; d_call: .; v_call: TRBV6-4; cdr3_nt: TGTGCCAGCAGTGACTCGGTAGATAGCAATCAGCCCCAGCATTTT; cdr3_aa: CASSDSVDSNQPQHF
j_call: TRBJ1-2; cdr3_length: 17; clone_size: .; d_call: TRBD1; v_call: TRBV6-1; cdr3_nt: TGTGCCAGCAGTGGTAGAGGCGGAGGGGGCATAGTATATGGCTACACCTTC; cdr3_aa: CASSGRGGGGIVYGYTF
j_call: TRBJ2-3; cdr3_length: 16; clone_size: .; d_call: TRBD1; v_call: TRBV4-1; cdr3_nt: TGCGCCAGCAGCCAAGATTGGGACAGGGAATTTGTTACGCAGTATTTT; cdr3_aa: CASSQDWDREFVTQYF
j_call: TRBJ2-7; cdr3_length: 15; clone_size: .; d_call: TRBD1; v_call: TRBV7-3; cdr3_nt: TGTGCCAGCAGCGTGGGACAGGGGGCGTACTACGAGCAGTACTTC; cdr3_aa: CASSVGQGAYYEQYF
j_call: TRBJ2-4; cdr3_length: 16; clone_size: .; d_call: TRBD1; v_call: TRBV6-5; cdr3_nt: TGTGCCAGCAGTTTGACAGGGGCCATAGCCAAAAACATTCAGTACTTC; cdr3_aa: CASSLTGAIAKNIQYF
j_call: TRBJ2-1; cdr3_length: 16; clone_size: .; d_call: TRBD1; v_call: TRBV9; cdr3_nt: TGTGCCAGCAGCGTAGAAGGGACAGGTGTATACAATGAGCAGTTCTTC; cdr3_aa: CASSVEGTGVYNEQFF
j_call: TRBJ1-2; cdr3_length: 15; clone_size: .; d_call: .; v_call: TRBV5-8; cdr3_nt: TGTGCCAGCAGCTTGGCCGGTCACTATAACTATGGCTACACCTTC; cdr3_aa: CASSLAGHYNYGYTF
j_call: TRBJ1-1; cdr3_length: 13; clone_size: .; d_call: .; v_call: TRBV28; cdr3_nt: TGTGCCAGCAGCCCCAGGGAGAACACTGAAGCTTTCTTT; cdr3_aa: CASSPRENTEAFF
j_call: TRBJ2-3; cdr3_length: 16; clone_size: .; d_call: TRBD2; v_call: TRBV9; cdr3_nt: TGTGCCAGCAGCGTAGTGGCGGGGGGGCAGCCAGATACGCAGTATTTT; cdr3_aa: CASSVVAGGQPDTQYF
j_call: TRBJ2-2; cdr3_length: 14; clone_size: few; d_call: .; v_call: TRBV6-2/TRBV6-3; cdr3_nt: TGTGCCAGCAGTTACAGTAGCCGTACCGGGGAGCTGTTTTTT; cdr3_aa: CASSYSSRTGELFF
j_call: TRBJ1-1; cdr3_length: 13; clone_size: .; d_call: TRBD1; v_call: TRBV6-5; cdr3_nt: TGTGCCAGCAGCCGGACAGGGAACACTGAAGCTTTCTTT; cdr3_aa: CASSRTGNTEAFF
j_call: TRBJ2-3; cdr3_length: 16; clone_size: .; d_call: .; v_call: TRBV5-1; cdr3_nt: TGCGCCAGCAGCTTTTGGGGGCGACCGGGCACAGATACGCAGTATTTT; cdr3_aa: CASSFWGRPGTDTQYF
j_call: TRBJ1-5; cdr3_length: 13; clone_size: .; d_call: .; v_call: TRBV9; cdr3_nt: TGTGCCAGCAGCTCCGGGGGGCGGCAGCCCCAGCATTTT; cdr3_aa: CASSSGGRQPQHF
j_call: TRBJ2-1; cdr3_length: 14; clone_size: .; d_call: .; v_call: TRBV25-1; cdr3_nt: TGTGCCAGCAGATCTGGGGCCACCTACAATGAGCAGTTCTTC; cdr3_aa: CASRSGATYNEQFF
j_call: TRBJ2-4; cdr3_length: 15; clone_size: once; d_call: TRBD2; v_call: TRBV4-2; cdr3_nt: TGTGCCAGCAGCCAAGGACGGACTAGCGGGAGAGTTCAGTACTTC; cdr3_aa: CASSQGRTSGRVQYF
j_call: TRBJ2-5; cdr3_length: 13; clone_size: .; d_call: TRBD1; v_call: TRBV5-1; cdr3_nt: TGCGCCAGCAGCTTGACAGGGGAGCAGACCCAGTACTTC; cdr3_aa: CASSLTGEQTQYF
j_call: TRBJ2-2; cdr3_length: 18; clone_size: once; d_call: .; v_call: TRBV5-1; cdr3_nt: TGCGCCAGCAGCTTGACTGGGGTTATTTCCCTAGGGGCCGGGGAGCTGTTTTTT; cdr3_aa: CASSLTGVISLGAGELFF
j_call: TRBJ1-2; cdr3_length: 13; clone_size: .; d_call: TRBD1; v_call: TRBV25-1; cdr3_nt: TGTGCCAGCAGGGAAGGGACAGGGGGCGGCTACACCTTC; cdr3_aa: CASREGTGGGYTF
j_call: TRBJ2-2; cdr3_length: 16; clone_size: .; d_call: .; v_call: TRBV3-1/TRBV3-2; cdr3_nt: TGTGCCAGCAGCCACGACTTGACGGTCCGGCCCCGGGAGCTGTTTTTT; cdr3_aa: CASSHDLTVRPRELFF
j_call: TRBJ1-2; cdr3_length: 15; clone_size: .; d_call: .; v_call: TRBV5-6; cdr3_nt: TGTGCCAGCAGCTTGGTTACCTCGGCTAACTATGGCTACACCTTC; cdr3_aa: CASSLVTSANYGYTF
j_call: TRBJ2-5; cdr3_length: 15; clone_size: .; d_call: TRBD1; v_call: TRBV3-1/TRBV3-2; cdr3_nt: TGTGCCAGCAGCCAAGCCTACAGGGGCCAAGAGACCCAGTACTTC; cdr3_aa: CASSQAYRGQETQYF
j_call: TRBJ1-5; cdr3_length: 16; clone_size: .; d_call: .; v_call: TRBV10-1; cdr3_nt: TGCGCCAGCAGTGAGTCGAGAGTCGTGGTGAATCAGCCCCAGCATTTT; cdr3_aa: CASSESRVVVNQPQHF
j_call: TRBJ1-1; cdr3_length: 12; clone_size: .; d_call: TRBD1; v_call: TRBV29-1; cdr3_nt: TGCAGCGCTGGACAGGAGGAGACTGAAGCTTTCTTT; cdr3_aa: CSAGQEETEAFF
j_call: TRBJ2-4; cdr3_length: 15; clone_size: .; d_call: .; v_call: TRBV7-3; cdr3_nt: TGTGCCAGCAGCTTAACGGGAGTAGCCAAAAACATTCAGTACTTC; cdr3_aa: CASSLTGVAKNIQYF
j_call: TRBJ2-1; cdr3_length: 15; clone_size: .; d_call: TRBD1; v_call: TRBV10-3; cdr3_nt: TGTGCCATCACTGCCGGGACAGGGGCGGGGAATGAGCAGTTCTTC; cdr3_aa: CAITAGTGAGNEQFF
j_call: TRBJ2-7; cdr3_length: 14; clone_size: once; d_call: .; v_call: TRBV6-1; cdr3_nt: TGTGCCAGCAGTGAAGGAGCGCCACTCTACGAGCAGTACTTC; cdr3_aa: CASSEGAPLYEQYF
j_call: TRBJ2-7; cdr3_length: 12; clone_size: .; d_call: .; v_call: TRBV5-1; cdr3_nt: TGCGCCAGCAGCTTAGGGGTCGGGGAGCAGTACTTC; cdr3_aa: CASSLGVGEQYF
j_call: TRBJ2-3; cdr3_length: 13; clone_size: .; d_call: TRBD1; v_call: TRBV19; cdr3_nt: TGTGCCGCCGCCAGGGACAGGACAGATACGCAGTATTTT; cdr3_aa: CAAARDRTDTQYF
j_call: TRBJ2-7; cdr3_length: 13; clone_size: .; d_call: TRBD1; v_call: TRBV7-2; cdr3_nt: TGTGCCAGCAGCCTTGACAGGGGGTTCGAGCAGTACTTC; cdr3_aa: CASSLDRGFEQYF
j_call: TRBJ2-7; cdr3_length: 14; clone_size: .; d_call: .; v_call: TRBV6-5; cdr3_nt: TGTGCCAGCAGTTACAGTCAGGGTCCCTACGAGCAGTACTTC; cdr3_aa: CASSYSQGPYEQYF
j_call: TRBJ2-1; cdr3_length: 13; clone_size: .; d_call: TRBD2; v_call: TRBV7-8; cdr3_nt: TGTGCCAGCAGCTTACAGCGGGAGGGTGAGCAGTTCTTC; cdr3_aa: CASSLQREGEQFF
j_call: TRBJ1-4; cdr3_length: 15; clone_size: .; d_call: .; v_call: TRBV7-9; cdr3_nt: TGTGCCAGCAGCCAGATGTGGGGCACGGGTGAAAAACTGTTTTTT; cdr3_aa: CASSQMWGTGEKLFF
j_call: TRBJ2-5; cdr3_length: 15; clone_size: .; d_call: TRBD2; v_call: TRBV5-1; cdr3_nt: TGCGCCAGCAGCTGGGGGACTAGTGGCACAGAGACCCAGTACTTC; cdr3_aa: CASSWGTSGTETQYF
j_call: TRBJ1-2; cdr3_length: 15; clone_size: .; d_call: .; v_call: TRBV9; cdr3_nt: TGTGCCAGCAGCGTAGTGGCTGGCCGCCCCTCCGGCTACACCTTC; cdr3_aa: CASSVVAGRPSGYTF
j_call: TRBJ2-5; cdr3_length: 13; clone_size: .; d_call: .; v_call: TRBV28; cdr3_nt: TGTGCCAGCAGTTTAGGCAGGGTGGAGACCCAGTACTTC; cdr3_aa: CASSLGRVETQYF
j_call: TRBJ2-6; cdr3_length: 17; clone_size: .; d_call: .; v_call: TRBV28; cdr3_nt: TGTGCCAGCAGTGCTCAGCAGGGTCTTTATGGGGCCAACGTCCTGACTTTC; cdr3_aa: CASSAQQGLYGANVLTF
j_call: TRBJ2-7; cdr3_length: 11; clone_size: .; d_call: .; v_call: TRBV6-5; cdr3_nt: TGTGCCAGCAGTCCATTGGAGGAGCAGTACTTC; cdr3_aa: CASSPLEEQYF
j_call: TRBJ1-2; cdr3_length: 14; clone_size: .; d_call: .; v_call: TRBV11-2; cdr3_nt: TGTGCCAGCAGCTTAATGCCCGGGAGGAATGGCTACACCTTC; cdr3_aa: CASSLMPGRNGYTF
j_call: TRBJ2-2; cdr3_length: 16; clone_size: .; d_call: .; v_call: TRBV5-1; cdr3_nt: TGCGCCAGCAGCTTGGGGATAGCGGAAAACACCGGGGAGCTGTTTTTT; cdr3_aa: CASSLGIAENTGELFF
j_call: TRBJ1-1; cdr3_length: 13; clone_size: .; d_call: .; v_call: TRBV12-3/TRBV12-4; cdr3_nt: TGTGCCAGCAGTATCGCGGGGGGGGCTGAAGCTTTCTTT; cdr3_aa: CASSIAGGAEAFF
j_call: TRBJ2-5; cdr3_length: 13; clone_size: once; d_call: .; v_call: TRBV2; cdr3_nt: TGTGCCAGCAGCGGGACTGGGACGGGGGCCCAGTACTTC; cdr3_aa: CASSGTGTGAQYF
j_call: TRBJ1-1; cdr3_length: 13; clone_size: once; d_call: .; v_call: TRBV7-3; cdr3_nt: TGTGCCAGCAGCCCCGACAGCTACACTGAAGCTTTCTTT; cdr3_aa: CASSPDSYTEAFF
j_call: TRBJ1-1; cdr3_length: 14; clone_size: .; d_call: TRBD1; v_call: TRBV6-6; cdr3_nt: TGTGCCAGCACCCCGACAGGGTTGAACACTGAAGCTTTCTTT; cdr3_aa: CASTPTGLNTEAFF
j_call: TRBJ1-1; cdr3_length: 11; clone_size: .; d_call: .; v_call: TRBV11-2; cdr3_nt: TGTGCCAGCAGCTTGGACAGTACCGCTTTCTTT; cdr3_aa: CASSLDSTAFF
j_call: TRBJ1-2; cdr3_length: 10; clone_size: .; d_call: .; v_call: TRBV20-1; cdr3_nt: TGCAGTGCTAGAGAGAGGGGCTACACCTTC; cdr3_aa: CSARERGYTF
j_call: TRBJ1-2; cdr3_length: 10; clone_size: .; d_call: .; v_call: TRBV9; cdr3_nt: TGTGCCAGCAGCGGGCATGGCTACACCTTC; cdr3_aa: CASSGHGYTF
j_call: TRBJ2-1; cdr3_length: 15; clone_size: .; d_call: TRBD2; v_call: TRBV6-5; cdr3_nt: TGTGCCAGCAGTTACCGGACTAGCGGGGACAGGGAGCAGTTCTTC; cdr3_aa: CASSYRTSGDREQFF
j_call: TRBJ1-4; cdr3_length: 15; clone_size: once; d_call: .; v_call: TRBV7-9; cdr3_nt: TGTGCCAGCAGCCCCGGGGACTATGGGTATGAAAAACTGTTTTTT; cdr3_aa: CASSPGDYGYEKLFF
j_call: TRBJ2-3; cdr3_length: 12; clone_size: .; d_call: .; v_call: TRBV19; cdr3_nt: TGTGCCAGTAGTATCCGGGCAGATACGCAGTATTTT; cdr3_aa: CASSIRADTQYF
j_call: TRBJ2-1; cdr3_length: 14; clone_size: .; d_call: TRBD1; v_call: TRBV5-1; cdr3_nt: TGCGCCAGCAGCTACCAGACAGGGACAGATGAGCAGTTCTTC; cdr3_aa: CASSYQTGTDEQFF